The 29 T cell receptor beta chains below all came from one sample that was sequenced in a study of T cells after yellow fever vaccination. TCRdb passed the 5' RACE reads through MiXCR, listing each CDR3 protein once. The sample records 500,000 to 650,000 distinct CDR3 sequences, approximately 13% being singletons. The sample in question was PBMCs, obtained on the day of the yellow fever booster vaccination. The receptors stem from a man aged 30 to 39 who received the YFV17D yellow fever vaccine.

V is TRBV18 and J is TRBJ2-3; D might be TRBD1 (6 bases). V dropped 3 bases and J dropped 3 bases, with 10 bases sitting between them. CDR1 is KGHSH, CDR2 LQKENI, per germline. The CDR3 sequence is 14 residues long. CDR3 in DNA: TGTGCCAGCTCACCGTACAGGGAAACAGATACGCAGTATTTT. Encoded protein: CASSPYRETDTQYF. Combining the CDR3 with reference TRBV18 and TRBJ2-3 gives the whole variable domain NAGVMQNPRHLVRRRGQEARLRCSPMKGHSHVYWYRQLPEEGLKFMVYLQKENIIDESGMPKERFSAEFPKEGPSILRIQQVVRGDSAAYFCASSPYRETDTQYFGPGTRLTVL.

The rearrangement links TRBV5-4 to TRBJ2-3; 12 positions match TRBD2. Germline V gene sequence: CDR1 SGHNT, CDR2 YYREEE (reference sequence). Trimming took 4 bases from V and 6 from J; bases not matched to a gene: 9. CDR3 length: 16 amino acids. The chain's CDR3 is CASSQASGRAPDTQYF. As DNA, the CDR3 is TGTGCCAGCAGCCAAGCTAGCGGGAGGGCCCCTGATACGCAGTATTTT. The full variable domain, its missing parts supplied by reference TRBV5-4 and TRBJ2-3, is ETGVTQSPTHLIKTRGQQVTLRCSSQSGHNTVSWYQQALGQGPQFIFQYYREEENGRGNFPPRFSGLQFPNYSSELNVNALELDDSALYLCASSQASGRAPDTQYFGPGTRLTVL.

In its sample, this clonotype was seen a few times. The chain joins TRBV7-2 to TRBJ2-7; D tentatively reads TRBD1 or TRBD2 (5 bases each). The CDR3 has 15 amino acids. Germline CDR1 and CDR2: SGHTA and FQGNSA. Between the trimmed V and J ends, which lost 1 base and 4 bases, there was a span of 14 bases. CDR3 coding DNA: TGTGCCAGCAGCTTAGAGACCGGGACGGGATACGAGCAGTACTTC. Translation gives CASSLETGTGYEQYF.

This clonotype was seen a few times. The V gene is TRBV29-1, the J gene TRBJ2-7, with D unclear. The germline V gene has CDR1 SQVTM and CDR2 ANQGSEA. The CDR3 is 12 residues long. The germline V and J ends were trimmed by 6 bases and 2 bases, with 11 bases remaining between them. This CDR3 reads CSVALSPYEQYF. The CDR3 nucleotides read TGCAGCGTCGCTTTAAGTCCCTACGAGCAGTACTTC.

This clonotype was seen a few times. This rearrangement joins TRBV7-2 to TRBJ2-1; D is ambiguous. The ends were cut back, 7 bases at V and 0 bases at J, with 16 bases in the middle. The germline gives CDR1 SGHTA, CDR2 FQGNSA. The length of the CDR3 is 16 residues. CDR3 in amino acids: CASTPTAVYSYNEQFF. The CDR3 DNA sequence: TGTGCCAGCACTCCGACCGCAGTTTACTCCTACAATGAGCAGTTCTTC.

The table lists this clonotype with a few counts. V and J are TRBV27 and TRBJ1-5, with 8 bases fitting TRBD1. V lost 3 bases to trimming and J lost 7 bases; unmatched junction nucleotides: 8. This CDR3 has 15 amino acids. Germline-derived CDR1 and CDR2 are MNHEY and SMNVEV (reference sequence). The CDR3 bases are TGTGCCAGCAGTTTGGGGCAGGGGGCCCGACAGCCCCAGCATTTT. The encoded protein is CASSLGQGARQPQHF.

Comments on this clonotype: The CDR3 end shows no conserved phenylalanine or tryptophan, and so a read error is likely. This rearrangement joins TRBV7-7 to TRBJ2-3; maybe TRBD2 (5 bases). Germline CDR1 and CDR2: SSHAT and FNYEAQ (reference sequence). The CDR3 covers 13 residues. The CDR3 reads CASSSDFTDTQYL. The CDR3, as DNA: TGTGCTAGCAGCTCGGACTTCACAGATACGCAGTATTTA.

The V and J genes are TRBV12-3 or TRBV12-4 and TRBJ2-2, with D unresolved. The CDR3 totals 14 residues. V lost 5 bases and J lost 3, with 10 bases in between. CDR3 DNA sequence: TGTGCCAGCAGTACACGGGCGGACACCGGGGAGCTGTTTTTT. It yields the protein CASSTRADTGELFF.

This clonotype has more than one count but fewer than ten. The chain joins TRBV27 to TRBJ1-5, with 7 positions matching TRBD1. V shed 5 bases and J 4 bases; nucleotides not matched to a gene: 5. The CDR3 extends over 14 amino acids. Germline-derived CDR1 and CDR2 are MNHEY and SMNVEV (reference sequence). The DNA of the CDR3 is TGTGCCAGCAGTCCATTACAGGGGAATCAGCCCCAGCATTTT. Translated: CASSPLQGNQPQHF.

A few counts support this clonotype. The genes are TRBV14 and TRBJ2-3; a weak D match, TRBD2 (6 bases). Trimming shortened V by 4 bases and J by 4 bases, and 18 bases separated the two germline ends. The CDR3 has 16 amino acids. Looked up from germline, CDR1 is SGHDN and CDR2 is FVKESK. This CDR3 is CASSRAGPRTSDTQYF. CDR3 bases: TGTGCCAGCAGCCGGGCGGGGCCTAGGACCTCAGATACGCAGTATTTT. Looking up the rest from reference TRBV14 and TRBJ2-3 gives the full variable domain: EAGVTQFPSHSVIEKGQTVTLRCDPISGHDNLYWYRRVMGKEIKFLLHFVKESKQDESGMPNNRFLAERTGGTYSTLKVQPAELEDSGVYFCASSRAGPRTSDTQYFGPGTRLTVL.

The CDR3, as DNA: TGCAGCGTTGAGAGGGACGGGGAGCTGTTTTTT. This translates into CSVERDGELFF. The chain joins TRBV29-1 to TRBJ2-2, with a tentative D call TRBD2 (5 bases). Germline-derived CDR1 and CDR2 are SQVTM and ANQGSEA. Trimming pared 3 bases from V and 7 bases from J, leaving 6 bases between. The CDR3 runs 11 residues.

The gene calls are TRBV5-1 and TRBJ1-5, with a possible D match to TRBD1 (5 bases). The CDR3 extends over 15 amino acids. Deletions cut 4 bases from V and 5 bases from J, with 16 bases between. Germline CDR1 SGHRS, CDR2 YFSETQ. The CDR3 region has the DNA TGCGCCAGCAGCCCGGAGCCTGGGGGAGATCAGCCCCAGCATTTT. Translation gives CASSPEPGGDQPQHF.

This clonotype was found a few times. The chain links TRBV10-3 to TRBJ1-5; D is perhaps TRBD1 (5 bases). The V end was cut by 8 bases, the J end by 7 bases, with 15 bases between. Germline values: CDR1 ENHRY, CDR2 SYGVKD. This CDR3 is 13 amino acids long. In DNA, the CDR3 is TGTGCCATCTCGGGCAGGGACGACCAGCCCCAGCATTTT. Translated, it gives CAISGRDDQPQHF.

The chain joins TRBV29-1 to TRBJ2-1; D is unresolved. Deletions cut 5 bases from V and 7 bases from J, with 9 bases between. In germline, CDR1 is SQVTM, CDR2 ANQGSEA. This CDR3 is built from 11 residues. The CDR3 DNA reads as TGCAGCGTTCCCTCGGGTAATGAGCAGTTCTTC. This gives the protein CSVPSGNEQFF.

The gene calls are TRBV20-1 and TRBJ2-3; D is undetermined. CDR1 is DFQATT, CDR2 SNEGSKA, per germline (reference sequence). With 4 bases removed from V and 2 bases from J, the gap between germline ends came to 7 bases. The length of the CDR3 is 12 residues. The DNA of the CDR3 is TGCAGTGCTAACCAAAACACAGATACGCAGTATTTT. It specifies CSANQNTDTQYF.

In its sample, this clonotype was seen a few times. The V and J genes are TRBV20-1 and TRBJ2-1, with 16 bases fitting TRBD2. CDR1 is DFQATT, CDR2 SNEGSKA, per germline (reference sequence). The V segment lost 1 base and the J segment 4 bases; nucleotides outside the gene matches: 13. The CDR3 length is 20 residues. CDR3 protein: CSARGAVGPGLAGGYNEQFF. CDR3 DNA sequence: TGCAGTGCTAGAGGGGCCGTTGGTCCGGGACTAGCGGGAGGGTACAATGAGCAGTTCTTC.

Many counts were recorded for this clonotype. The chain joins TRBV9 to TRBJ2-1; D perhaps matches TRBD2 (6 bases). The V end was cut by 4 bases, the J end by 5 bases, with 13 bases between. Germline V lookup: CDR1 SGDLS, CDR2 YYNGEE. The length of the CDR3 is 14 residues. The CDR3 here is CASSLGLLDNEQFF. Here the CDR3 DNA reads TGTGCCAGCAGCCTGGGACTTCTAGACAATGAGCAGTTCTTC. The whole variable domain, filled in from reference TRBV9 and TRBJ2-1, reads DSGVTQTPKHLITATGQRVTLRCSPRSGDLSVYWYQQSLDQGLQFLIQYYNGEERAKGNILERFSAQQFPDLHSELNLSSLELGDSALYFCASSLGLLDNEQFFGPGTRLTVL.

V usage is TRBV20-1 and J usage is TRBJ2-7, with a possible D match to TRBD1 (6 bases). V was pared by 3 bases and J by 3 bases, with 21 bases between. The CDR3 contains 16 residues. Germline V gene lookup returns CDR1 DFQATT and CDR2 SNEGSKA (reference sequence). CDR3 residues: CSASGLLGTNVYEQYF. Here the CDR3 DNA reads TGCAGTGCTAGCGGACTTCTCGGGACAAATGTCTACGAGCAGTACTTC.

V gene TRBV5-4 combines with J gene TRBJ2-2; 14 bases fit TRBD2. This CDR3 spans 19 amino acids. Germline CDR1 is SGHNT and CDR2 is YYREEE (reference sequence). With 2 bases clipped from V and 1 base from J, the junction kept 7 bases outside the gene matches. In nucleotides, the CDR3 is TGTGCCAGCAGCTTACGGAGACTAGCGGGAGGGGAGAACACCGGGGAGCTGTTTTTT. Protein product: CASSLRRLAGGENTGELFF. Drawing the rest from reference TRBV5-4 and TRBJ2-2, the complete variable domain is ETGVTQSPTHLIKTRGQQVTLRCSSQSGHNTVSWYQQALGQGPQFIFQYYREEENGRGNFPPRFSGLQFPNYSSELNVNALELDDSALYLCASSLRRLAGGENTGELFFGEGSRLTVL.

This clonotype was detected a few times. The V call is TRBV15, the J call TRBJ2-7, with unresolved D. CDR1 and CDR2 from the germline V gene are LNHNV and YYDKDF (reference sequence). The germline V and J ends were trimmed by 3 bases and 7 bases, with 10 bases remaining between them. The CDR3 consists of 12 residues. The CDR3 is CATSRARKEQYF. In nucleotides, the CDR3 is TGTGCCACCAGCAGGGCTAGGAAAGAGCAGTACTTC.

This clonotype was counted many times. CDR3: CSARDNSYEQYF. The CDR3, as DNA: TGCAGCGCCAGAGACAACTCCTACGAGCAGTACTTC. This chain uses TRBV20-1 with TRBJ2-7; no clear D. CDR1 DFQATT and CDR2 SNEGSKA come from the germline V gene (reference sequence). The CDR3 is made up of 12 amino acids.

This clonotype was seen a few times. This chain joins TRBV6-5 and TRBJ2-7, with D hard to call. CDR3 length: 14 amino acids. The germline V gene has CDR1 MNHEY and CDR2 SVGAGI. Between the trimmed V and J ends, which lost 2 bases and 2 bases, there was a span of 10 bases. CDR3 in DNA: TGTGCCAGCAGTTACACGGCCGGGCCCTACGAGCAGTACTTC. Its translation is CASSYTAGPYEQYF.

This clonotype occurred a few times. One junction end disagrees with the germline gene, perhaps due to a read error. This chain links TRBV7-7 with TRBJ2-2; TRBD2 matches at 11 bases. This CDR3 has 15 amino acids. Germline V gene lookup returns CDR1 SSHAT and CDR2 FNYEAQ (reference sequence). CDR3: CASSGSGRASGELFF. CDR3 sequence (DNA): TGTGCTAGCAGCGGTAGCGGGAGGGCCTCCGGGGAGCTGTTTTTT.

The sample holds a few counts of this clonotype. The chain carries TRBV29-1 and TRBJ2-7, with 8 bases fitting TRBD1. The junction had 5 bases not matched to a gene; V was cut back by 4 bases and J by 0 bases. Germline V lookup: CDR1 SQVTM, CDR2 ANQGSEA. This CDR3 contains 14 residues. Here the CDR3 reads CSVGGTGGSYEQYF. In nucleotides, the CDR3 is TGCAGCGTTGGAGGAACAGGGGGCTCCTACGAGCAGTACTTC.

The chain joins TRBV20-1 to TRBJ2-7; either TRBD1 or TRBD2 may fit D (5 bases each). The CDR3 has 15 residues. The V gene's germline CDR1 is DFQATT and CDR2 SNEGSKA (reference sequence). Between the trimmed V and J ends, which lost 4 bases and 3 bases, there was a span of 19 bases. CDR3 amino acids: CSATKVTGGIYEQYF. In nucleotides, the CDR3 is TGCAGTGCTACCAAGGTGACTGGGGGAATCTACGAGCAGTACTTC.

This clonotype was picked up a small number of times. The CDR3 bases are TGTGCCAGCAGTCCCGGGACGGGACTCTCCTACGAGCAGTACTTC. Amino acid sequence: CASSPGTGLSYEQYF. The chain recombines TRBV6-2 or TRBV6-3 with TRBJ2-7, with D possibly matching TRBD2 (6 bases). The germline V and J ends were trimmed by 5 bases and 0 bases, with 14 bases remaining between them. Germline values: CDR1 MNHEY, CDR2 SVGEGT. The CDR3 is made up of 15 amino acids.

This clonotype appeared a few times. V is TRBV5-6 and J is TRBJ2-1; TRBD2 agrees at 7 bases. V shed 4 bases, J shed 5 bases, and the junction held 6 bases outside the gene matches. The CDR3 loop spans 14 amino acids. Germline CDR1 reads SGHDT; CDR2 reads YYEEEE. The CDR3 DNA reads TGTGCCAGCAGCCACGGACTAGGGGACAATGAGCAGTTCTTC. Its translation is CASSHGLGDNEQFF.

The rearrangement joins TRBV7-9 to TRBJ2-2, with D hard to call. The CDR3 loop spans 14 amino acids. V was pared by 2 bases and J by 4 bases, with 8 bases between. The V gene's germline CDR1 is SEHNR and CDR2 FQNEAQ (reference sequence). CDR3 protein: CASSLNPSTGELFF. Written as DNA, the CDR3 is TGTGCCAGCAGCTTAAACCCTTCCACCGGGGAGCTGTTTTTT.

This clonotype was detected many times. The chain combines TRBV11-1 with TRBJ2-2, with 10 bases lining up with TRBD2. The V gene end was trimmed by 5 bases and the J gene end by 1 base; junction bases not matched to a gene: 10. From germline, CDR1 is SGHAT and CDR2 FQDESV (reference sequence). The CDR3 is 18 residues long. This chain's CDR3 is CASSQRLAGFLNTGELFF. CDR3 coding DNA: TGTGCCAGCAGCCAAAGACTAGCGGGCTTTTTGAACACCGGGGAGCTGTTTTTT.